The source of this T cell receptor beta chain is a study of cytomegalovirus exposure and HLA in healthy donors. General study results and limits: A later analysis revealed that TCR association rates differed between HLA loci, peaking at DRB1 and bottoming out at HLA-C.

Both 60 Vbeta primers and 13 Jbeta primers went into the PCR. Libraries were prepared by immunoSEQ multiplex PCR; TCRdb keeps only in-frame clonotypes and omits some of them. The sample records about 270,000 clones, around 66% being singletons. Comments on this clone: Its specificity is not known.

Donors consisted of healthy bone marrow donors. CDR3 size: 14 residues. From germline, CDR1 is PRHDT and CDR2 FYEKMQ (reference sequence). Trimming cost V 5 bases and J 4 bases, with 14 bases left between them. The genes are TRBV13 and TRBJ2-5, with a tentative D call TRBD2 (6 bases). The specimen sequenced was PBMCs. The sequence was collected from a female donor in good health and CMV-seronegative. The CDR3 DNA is TGTGCCAGCAGCCCCCGGGACTCCCCAGAGACCCAGTACTTC. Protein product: CASSPRDSPETQYF.